The 25 T cell receptor beta chains reported below all come from one sample, sequenced in a study of shared clonotypes between healthy human individuals. Produced via immunoSEQ multiplex PCR; TCRdb's table is partial and in-frame only. The sample records nearly 500,000 clones, about 79% being singletons. The material sequenced was PBMCs. These receptors all come from a woman aged 40 to 50 in good health. Some clones in this sample may be carry-over from other donors' samples.

This chain links TRBV5-4 with TRBJ2-1; D gene uncertain. The V end lost 3 bases, the J end lost 2 bases, and 15 bases lay between the germline ends. The CDR3 has 16 residues. The germline CDR1 and CDR2 sequences are SGHNT and YYREEE (reference sequence). Here the CDR3 DNA reads TGTGCCAGCAGCTACCTGTCAGTTGGGACCTACAATGAGCAGTTCTTC. Protein product: CASSYLSVGTYNEQFF.

The chain is built from TRBV30 and TRBJ2-3; 8 bases align to TRBD1. The germline V gene encodes CDR1 GTSNPN and CDR2 SVGIG (reference sequence). The CDR3 covers 16 residues. Unmatched junction bases numbered 17, after V lost 4 bases and J lost 8 bases. CDR3 nucleotide sequence: TGTGCCTGGAACCCCCCGACAGGGGTCGCGCGTGGTACGCAGTATTTT. Its protein is CAWNPPTGVARGTQYF.

V is TRBV28 and J is TRBJ2-7; TRBD2 matches at 7 bases. Germline assignment: CDR1 MDHEN and CDR2 SYDVKM. Germline trimming cut 8 bases from V and 6 bases from J; bases unmatched to any gene: 7. This CDR3 has 12 residues. The CDR3 sequence is CASLKGGGEQYF. The CDR3, as DNA: TGTGCCAGCCTTAAGGGCGGGGGCGAGCAGTACTTC.

This sequence joins TRBV5-1 and TRBJ2-1; TRBD2 matches 7 bases. This CDR3 region has 15 residues. Germline CDR1 and CDR2: SGHRS and YFSETQ. The V and J ends lost 2 bases and 3 bases, in that order; junction bases with no gene match: 5. The CDR3 coding sequence is TGCGCCAGCAGCTTTGGCCTAGCGGACTACAATGAGCAGTTCTTC. This encodes CASSFGLADYNEQFF.

Details on this clone: One end of the junction is discordant with germline, which a read error may explain. The chain combines TRBV25-1 with TRBJ2-7; the match to TRBD2 covers 12 bases. Looked up from germline, CDR1 is MGHDK and CDR2 is SYGVNS. The CDR3 loop spans 15 amino acids. The chain's CDR3 is CASSEPTSGRGEQCF. The CDR3 nucleotides read TGTGCCAGCAGTGAGCCGACTAGCGGGAGAGGCGAGCAGTGCTTC.

This clone appeared a single time. This chain connects TRBV7-3 to TRBJ2-1; 9 nucleotides match TRBD2. Trimming took 5 bases from V and 7 from J; bases not matched to a gene: 9. CDR3 length equals 15 residues. Germline-derived CDR1 and CDR2 are SGHTA and FQGTGA. This CDR3 reads CASSPLAGRGNEQFF. CDR3 nucleotide sequence: TGTGCCAGCAGCCCCCTAGCGGGAAGGGGAAATGAGCAGTTCTTC.

Of note for this clone: A much larger clone sits a single nucleotide away, making a read error possible. For the CDR3, the DNA is TGCGCCAGCAGCTTGGACCCCCCCACTGAAGCTTTCTTT. Its translation: CASSLDPPTEAFF. The V gene is TRBV5-1, the J gene TRBJ1-1; D uncertain. This CDR3 is built from 13 residues. Germline CDR1 SGHRS, CDR2 YFSETQ. With 0 bases removed from V and 4 bases from J, the gap between germline ends came to 7 bases.

V and J are TRBV2 and TRBJ2-1, with TRBD1 matching over 8 bases. The CDR3 sequence is 13 residues long. Germline CDR1 SNHLY, CDR2 FYNNEI. V dropped 5 bases and J dropped 6; count of bases not matched to a gene: 3. The CDR3 DNA reads as TGTGCCAGCAGTCTTGACAGGGGCAATGAGCAGTTCTTC. Its protein is CASSLDRGNEQFF. The variable domain in full, with the rest retrieved from reference TRBV2 and TRBJ2-1, is EPEVTQTPSHQVTQMGQEVILRCVPISNHLYFYWYRQILGQKVEFLVSFYNNEISEKSEIFDDQFSVERPDGSNFTLKIRSTKLEDSAMYFCASSLDRGNEQFFGPGTRLTVL.

The rearrangement joins TRBV28 to TRBJ2-7; the D gene is possibly TRBD2 (6 bases). Per the germline V gene, CDR1 is MDHEN and CDR2 is SYDVKM. The length of the CDR3 is 15 residues. Trimming took 3 bases from V and 0 from J, leaving 12 bases between them. In DNA form, the CDR3 reads TGTGCCAGCAGTTTTAGGTGGGAGGTCTCCTACGAGCAGTACTTC. It yields the protein CASSFRWEVSYEQYF.

The chain carries TRBV2 and TRBJ2-7, with D tentatively TRBD1 (5 bases). Germline CDR1 reads SNHLY; CDR2 reads FYNNEI. There are 13 residues in the CDR3. Trimming left V 3 bases short and J 3 bases short, with 9 bases between. CDR3 DNA: TGTGCCAGCAGTGAGGGCAGGGTCTACGAGCAGTACTTC. This sequence encodes CASSEGRVYEQYF. Looking up the rest from reference TRBV2 and TRBJ2-7 gives the full variable domain: EPEVTQTPSHQVTQMGQEVILRCVPISNHLYFYWYRQILGQKVEFLVSFYNNEISEKSEIFDDQFSVERPDGSNFTLKIRSTKLEDSAMYFCASSEGRVYEQYFGPGTRLTVT.

This clone appeared a single time. This chain links TRBV6-5 with TRBJ2-1, with D possibly being TRBD1 (5 bases). V gave up 7 bases and J gave up 4 bases, with 17 bases separating them. Germline-derived CDR1 and CDR2 are MNHEY and SVGAGI. This CDR3 has 15 amino acids. CDR3 loop: CASIGAGQGYNEQFF. The DNA of the CDR3 is TGTGCCAGCATTGGGGCAGGGCAGGGTTACAATGAGCAGTTCTTC.

This chain uses TRBV5-1 with TRBJ2-3, with D possibly being TRBD1 (5 bases). Between the trimmed V and J ends, which lost 3 bases and 6 bases, there was a span of 11 bases. Germline V gene lookup returns CDR1 SGHRS and CDR2 YFSETQ. The CDR3 covers 13 residues. The CDR3 loop is CASSWGLTDTQYF. The DNA of the CDR3 is TGCGCCAGCAGCTGGGGCCTGACGGATACGCAGTATTTT.

The V and J genes are TRBV28 and TRBJ1-2, with a weak D call TRBD1 (6 bases). This CDR3 region has 14 residues. Germline CDR1 reads MDHEN; CDR2 reads SYDVKM. V lost 6 bases, J lost 3 bases, and 14 bases lay in between. CDR3 sequence: CASSQTGEHYGYTF. Here the CDR3 DNA reads TGTGCCAGCAGCCAGACAGGCGAACACTATGGCTACACCTTC.

The V and J genes are TRBV9 and TRBJ2-7; no clear D. Between the trimmed V and J ends, which lost 0 bases and 0 bases, there was a span of 7 bases. The germline V gene encodes CDR1 SGDLS and CDR2 YYNGEE. The CDR3 covers 14 residues. In DNA form, the CDR3 reads TGTGCCAGCAGCGTAGCGCTAGGCTCCTACGAGCAGTACTTC. This sequence encodes CASSVALGSYEQYF.

The chain links TRBV11-2 to TRBJ2-5; D is uncertain. V shed 1 base and J shed 2 bases, with 5 bases lying between them. CDR3 length: 13 residues. CDR1 SGHAT and CDR2 FQNNGV come from the germline V gene. The CDR3 loop reads CASSLVQQETQYF. For the CDR3, the DNA is TGTGCCAGCAGCTTAGTACAGCAAGAGACCCAGTACTTC.

V gene TRBV29-1 combines with J gene TRBJ2-5, with 10 bases that match TRBD2. V lost 5 bases and J lost 4; bases outside the gene matches: 4. The CDR3 runs 13 residues. Germline V gives CDR1 SQVTM, CDR2 ANQGSEA. CDR3 bases: TGCAGCGTTAAAGCGGGAGGGGTAGAGACCCAGTACTTC. The encoded protein is CSVKAGGVETQYF.

This chain joins TRBV18 and TRBJ2-2; D is undetermined. This CDR3 contains 13 residues. V was trimmed by 0 bases and J by 8 bases, leaving 7 bases between them. Germline V gene sequence: CDR1 KGHSH, CDR2 LQKENI. CDR3 in DNA: TGTGCCAGCTCACCACCGGTGGTTGGGGAGCTGTTTTTT. It specifies CASSPPVVGELFF.

The sample holds many counts of this clone. The sample has other DNA sequences that encode this CDR3 too. This rearrangement joins TRBV19 to TRBJ1-4; D not certain. The CDR3 contains 14 residues. Germline V gives CDR1 LNHDA, CDR2 SQIVND (reference sequence). Trimming stripped 8 bases from V and 10 bases from J, with 20 bases between. The CDR3 here is CASAARGGFGKLFF. CDR3 bases: TGTGCCAGTGCCGCTCGGGGAGGGTTCGGAAAACTGTTTTTT.

This rearrangement joins TRBV19 to TRBJ2-7; 11 bases map to TRBD1. V dropped 6 bases and J dropped 5; count of bases not matched to a gene: 6. Germline values: CDR1 LNHDA, CDR2 SQIVND (reference sequence). The CDR3 covers 14 residues. The CDR3 DNA follows: TGTGCCAGTAGCCAGCCGGGACAGGGGGACGAGCAGTACTTC. It is translated as CASSQPGQGDEQYF.

This clone occurred once. J is TRBJ2-7 and V is TRBV6-6, with no clear D. Between the trimmed V and J ends, which lost 6 bases and 7 bases, there was a span of 4 bases. CDR3 length: 9 residues. Germline V lookup: CDR1 MNHNY, CDR2 SVGAGI (reference sequence). In nucleotides, the CDR3 is TGTGCCAGCAGCCCTGAGCAGTACTTC. This encodes CASSPEQYF.

This clone has a single count. The chain recombines TRBV19 with TRBJ2-1, with 10 bases aligning to TRBD2. Germline loops: CDR1 LNHDA, CDR2 SQIVND (reference sequence). CDR3 length: 17 residues. V dropped 5 bases and J dropped 4; count of bases not matched to a gene: 11. CDR3 region: CASSLSSGGTLYNEQFF. The CDR3 coding sequence is TGTGCCAGTAGTCTATCTAGCGGGGGAACCCTGTACAATGAGCAGTTCTTC. The full variable domain, with the rest looked up from reference TRBV19 and TRBJ2-1, is DGGITQSPKYLFRKEGQNVTLSCEQNLNHDAMYWYRQDPGQGLRLIYYSQIVNDFQKGDIAEGYSVSREKKESFPLTVTSAQKNPTAFYLCASSLSSGGTLYNEQFFGPGTRLTVL.

The V call is TRBV6-5, the J call TRBJ1-5; TRBD1 is a possible D gene (6 bases). The germline V and J ends were trimmed by 2 bases and 5 bases, with 13 bases remaining between them. The germline V gene encodes CDR1 MNHEY and CDR2 SVGAGI. The length of the CDR3 is 15 residues. The CDR3 loop reads CASSYSWAGDQPQHF. The CDR3 DNA reads as TGTGCCAGCAGTTACAGTTGGGCAGGGGATCAGCCCCAGCATTTT.

The CDR3 loop reads CASSFRGSFSYNEQFF. The CDR3 nucleotides are TGTGCCAGCAGTTTTCGGGGGAGCTTCTCCTACAATGAGCAGTTCTTC. The gene calls are TRBV27 and TRBJ2-1; tentatively, D is TRBD2 (6 bases). Germline CDR1 and CDR2: MNHEY and SMNVEV (reference sequence). V lost 3 bases, J lost 0 bases, and 12 bases lay in between. The CDR3 length is 16 residues.

The chain carries TRBV5-4 and TRBJ2-7; 9 positions match TRBD2. Germline loops: CDR1 SGHNT, CDR2 YYREEE (reference sequence). The CDR3 spans 16 residues. J gave up 11 bases and V 4 bases, and 19 bases lay outside the gene matches. DNA of the CDR3: TGTGCCAGCAGCCAGGGTTTAGCGGGAGAAGAGGGTAGGAAGTACTTC. Its protein product is CASSQGLAGEEGRKYF.

The chain joins TRBV19 to TRBJ2-2, with 8 bases aligning to TRBD1. Germline V gene sequence: CDR1 LNHDA, CDR2 SQIVND (reference sequence). This CDR3 is built from 15 residues. V was pared by 5 bases and J by 2 bases, with 4 bases of the junction left unmatched. In nucleotides, the CDR3 is TGTGCCAGTAGTGGTGCAGGGGGCAACACCGGGGAGCTGTTTTTT. Translated: CASSGAGGNTGELFF. The full variable domain, in which reference TRBV19 and TRBJ2-2 provide the parts outside the CDR3, is DGGITQSPKYLFRKEGQNVTLSCEQNLNHDAMYWYRQDPGQGLRLIYYSQIVNDFQKGDIAEGYSVSREKKESFPLTVTSAQKNPTAFYLCASSGAGGNTGELFFGEGSRLTVL.